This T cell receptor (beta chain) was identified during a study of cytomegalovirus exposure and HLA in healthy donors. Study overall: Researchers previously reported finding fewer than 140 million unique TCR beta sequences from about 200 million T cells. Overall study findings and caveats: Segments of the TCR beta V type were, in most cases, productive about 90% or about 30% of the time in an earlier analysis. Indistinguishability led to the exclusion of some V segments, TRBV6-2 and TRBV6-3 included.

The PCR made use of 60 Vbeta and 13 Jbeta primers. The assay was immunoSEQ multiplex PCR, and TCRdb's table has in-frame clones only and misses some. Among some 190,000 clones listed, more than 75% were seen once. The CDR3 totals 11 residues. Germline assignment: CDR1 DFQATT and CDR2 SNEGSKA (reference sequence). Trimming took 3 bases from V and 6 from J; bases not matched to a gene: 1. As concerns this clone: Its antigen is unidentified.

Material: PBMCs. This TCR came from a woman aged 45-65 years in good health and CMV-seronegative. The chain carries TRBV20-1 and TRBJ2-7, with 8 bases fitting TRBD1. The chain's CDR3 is CSARTGAEQYF. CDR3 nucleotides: TGCAGTGCTAGGACAGGGGCCGAGCAGTACTTC.